Each of the 14 T cell receptor beta chains below was sequenced from the same sample in a study of graft-versus-host responses after intestinal transplantation (dated by TCRdb to about 2021). Libraries were made using the immunoSEQ multiplex PCR assay. Sourced from immuneACCESS, this table was stored by TCRdb with only in-frame sequences that have V and J called. A share of the clones is absent; for the studies checked, an unresolved V gene accounts for under half, and the remainder has no known explanation. The sample profile shows around 100,000 clones; 91% of them were found once. Around 0.2% of the sample comes from the top ten. The sample's time point label, in plain terms: cells obtained before transplantation from donor or recipient. For these TCRs, the target antigens are not known. The material was unstimulated CD4+ T cells sorted from spleen or lymph node cells, obtained before transplant. The receptors shown here come from a human donor who was the organ donor for an intestinal transplant.

The genes are TRBV19 and TRBJ1-1; tentatively, D is TRBD1 (5 bases). Trimming pared 3 bases from V and 11 bases from J, leaving 10 bases between. Germline values: CDR1 LNHDA, CDR2 SQIVND (reference sequence). This CDR3 has 11 residues. This chain's CDR3 is CASSIDSTAFF. The CDR3 bases are TGTGCCAGTAGTATTGACAGTACGGCTTTCTTT.

The V and J genes are TRBV19 and TRBJ1-2, with D possibly being TRBD1 (5 bases). Germline V gives CDR1 LNHDA, CDR2 SQIVND (reference sequence). The CDR3 loop spans 13 amino acids. Trimming removed 2 bases at V and 5 bases at J, with 9 bases between. CDR3 in DNA: TGTGCCAGTAGTATAAACAGGTCTTATGGCTACACCTTC. Its protein is CASSINRSYGYTF.

The gene calls are TRBV5-1 and TRBJ2-5; D ambiguous. The end of the DNA aligns better with TRBJ2-7, so the J call may be wrong. In germline, CDR1 is SGHRS, CDR2 YFSETQ. This CDR3 is built from 13 residues. CDR3 protein: CASSLGTYYEQYF. DNA of the CDR3: TGCGCCAGCAGCTTGGGCACCTACTACGAGCAGTACTTC.

The chain is built from TRBV7-9 and TRBJ1-4; D gene uncertain. V lost 5 bases to trimming and J lost 4 bases, with 11 bases between them. The CDR3 consists of 14 residues. The germline V gene encodes CDR1 SEHNR and CDR2 FQNEAQ (reference sequence). CDR3: CASSTGSYNEKLFF. The CDR3, as DNA: TGTGCCAGCAGCACCGGGTCCTATAATGAAAAACTGTTTTTT.

The rearrangement joins TRBV7-3 to TRBJ1-1; tentatively, D is TRBD1 (6 bases). The V end was cut by 0 bases, the J end by 4 bases, with 6 bases between. This CDR3 has 13 residues. CDR1 is SGHTA, CDR2 FQGTGA, per germline. The CDR3, as DNA: TGTGCCAGCAGCTTAACAGGGGGCACTGAAGCTTTCTTT. Its protein product is CASSLTGGTEAFF.

This clone was seen a handful of times. The V call is TRBV19, the J call TRBJ1-3; D is perhaps TRBD1 (6 bases). Per germline, CDR1 LNHDA and CDR2 SQIVND (reference sequence). The CDR3 runs to 16 residues. Trimming took 2 bases from V and 5 from J, leaving 16 bases between them. The DNA for the CDR3 is TGTGCCAGTAGTATAATACAGGGTGTACGGAGAAACACCATATATTTT. Its translation: CASSIIQGVRRNTIYF. The variable domain in full, completed from reference TRBV19 and TRBJ1-3, reads DGGITQSPKYLFRKEGQNVTLSCEQNLNHDAMYWYRQDPGQGLRLIYYSQIVNDFQKGDIAEGYSVSREKKESFPLTVTSAQKNPTAFYLCASSIIQGVRRNTIYFGEGSWLTVV.

This clone appeared once. The rearrangement joins TRBV4-2 to TRBJ1-1; tentatively, D is TRBD1 (5 bases). Looked up from germline, CDR1 is LGHNA and CDR2 is YNFKEQ. Trimming left V 4 bases short and J 7 bases short, with 22 bases between. This CDR3 has 16 amino acids. This CDR3 reads CASSPRGVGRGNEAFF. DNA of the CDR3: TGTGCCAGCAGCCCGCGTGGAGTGGGGCGGGGTAATGAAGCTTTCTTT.

This rearrangement joins TRBV7-2 to TRBJ1-2; D may be TRBD1 (5 bases). CDR3 size: 12 residues. Germline-derived CDR1 and CDR2 are SGHTA and FQGNSA. The V gene lost 2 bases and the J gene lost 7 bases, with 8 bases spanning the gap. The CDR3: CASSLSGGGYTF. CDR3 nucleotide sequence: TGTGCCAGCAGCTTAAGCGGGGGTGGCTACACCTTC.

The chain links TRBV9 to TRBJ2-6, with TRBD1 as a possible D gene (5 bases). CDR1 is SGDLS, CDR2 YYNGEE, per germline. The CDR3 loop spans 15 amino acids. V was cut by 1 base and J by 4 bases, with 9 bases left in between. The CDR3 coding sequence is TGTGCCAGCAGCGTAATGGGGCACGGGGCCAACGTCCTGACTTTC. Encoded protein: CASSVMGHGANVLTF. The variable domain in full, completed from reference TRBV9 and TRBJ2-6, reads DSGVTQTPKHLITATGQRVTLRCSPRSGDLSVYWYQQSLDQGLQFLIQYYNGEERAKGNILERFSAQQFPDLHSELNLSSLELGDSALYFCASSVMGHGANVLTFGAGSRLTVL.

This rearrangement joins TRBV11-2 to TRBJ2-5; the D is unclear. The J call may not be correct, given that the DNA end is closer to TRBJ2-7. This CDR3 has 12 amino acids. CDR1 is SGHAT and CDR2 is FQNNGV in the germline V gene. For the CDR3, the DNA is TGTGCCAGCAGCCAGACTCCCTACGAGCAGTACTTC. This encodes CASSQTPYEQYF.

The gene calls are TRBV5-1 and TRBJ2-1; a possible D gene is TRBD2 (5 bases). The CDR3 is 14 amino acids. Germline CDR1 is SGHRS and CDR2 is YFSETQ. The V end lost 5 bases, the J end lost 10 bases, and 19 bases lay between the germline ends. The CDR3 loop is CASSLFRESGEQFF. The CDR3 nucleotides are TGCGCCAGCAGTTTATTTAGGGAGTCCGGCGAGCAGTTCTTC.

The chain couples TRBV4-1 to TRBJ2-1, with 13 bases fitting TRBD2. CDR1 is MGHRA, CDR2 YSYEKL, per germline. Trimming took 5 bases from V and 7 from J; bases not matched to a gene: 5. The CDR3 has 15 residues. Here the CDR3 DNA reads TGCGCCAGCAGCTTAGGACTAGCGGGGGCGAATGAGCAGTTCTTC. It is translated as CASSLGLAGANEQFF.

This rearrangement joins TRBV4-3 to TRBJ2-3, with 11 nucleotides matching TRBD2. The CDR3 sequence is 17 residues long. Germline lookup yields CDR1 LGHNA and CDR2 YSLEER. The V gene end was trimmed by 4 bases and the J gene end by 4 bases; junction bases not matched to a gene: 10. The chain's CDR3 is CASSRKLAGVVADTQYF. For the CDR3, the DNA is TGCGCCAGCAGCCGCAAACTAGCGGGGGTGGTGGCAGATACGCAGTATTTT.

This chain connects TRBV28 to TRBJ2-1; 11 bases align to TRBD1. V was clipped by 3 bases and J by 3 bases; unmatched bases: 1. The CDR3 consists of 15 residues. Germline V gene sequence: CDR1 MDHEN, CDR2 SYDVKM. The CDR3 DNA reads as TGTGCCAGCAGTTTCGGGACAGGGGGCTACAATGAGCAGTTCTTC. It specifies CASSFGTGGYNEQFF.